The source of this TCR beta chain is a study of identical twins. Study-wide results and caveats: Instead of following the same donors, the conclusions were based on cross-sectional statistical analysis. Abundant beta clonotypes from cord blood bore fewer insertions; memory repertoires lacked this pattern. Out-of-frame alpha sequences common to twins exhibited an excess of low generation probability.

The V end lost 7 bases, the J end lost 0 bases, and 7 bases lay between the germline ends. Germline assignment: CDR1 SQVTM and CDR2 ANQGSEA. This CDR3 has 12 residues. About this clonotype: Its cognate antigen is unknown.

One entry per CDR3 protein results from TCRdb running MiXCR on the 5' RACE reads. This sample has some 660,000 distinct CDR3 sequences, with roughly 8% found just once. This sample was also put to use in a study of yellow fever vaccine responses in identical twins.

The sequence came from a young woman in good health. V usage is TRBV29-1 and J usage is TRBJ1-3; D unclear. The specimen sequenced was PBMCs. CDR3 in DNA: TGCAGCGCCGCGTCCTCTGGAAACACCATATATTTT. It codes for CSAASSGNTIYF.